The rows below give T cell receptor beta chains drawn from one sample of a study of T cells in Graves' hyperthyroidism and ophthalmopathy. TCRdb used MiXCR to reprocess the multiplex PCR reads, holding one entry per CDR3 protein. The sample shows about 620,000 distinct CDR3 sequences, 16% of them seen only once. Material for sequencing was blood. Every receptor here comes from a woman under 40 with Graves' hyperthyroidism. Each CDR3 is given with its conserved first and last residue. Fields, in order: J gene, CDR3 length, V gene, CDR3 protein.

j_gene: TRBJ2-7
len: 12
v_gene: TRBV10-2
CDR3aa: CASTELAGEQYF

j_gene: TRBJ2-2
len: 14
v_gene: TRBV20-1
CDR3aa: CSASPGQNTGELFF

j_gene: TRBJ1-3
len: 15
v_gene: TRBV12-3/TRBV12-4
CDR3aa: CASSFAGDSGNTIYF

j_gene: TRBJ2-7
len: 13
v_gene: TRBV29-1
CDR3aa: CSVEDGREHEQYF

j_gene: TRBJ2-3
len: 15
v_gene: TRBV12-3/TRBV12-4
CDR3aa: CASTFEVRGTDTQYF

j_gene: TRBJ1-5
len: 16
v_gene: TRBV7-6
CDR3aa: CASSPLLRDAGQPQHF

j_gene: TRBJ2-7
len: 14
v_gene: TRBV28
CDR3aa: CASSSPDSSYEQYF

j_gene: TRBJ1-3
len: 17
v_gene: TRBV7-2
CDR3aa: CASSLRVVTGAGNTIYF

j_gene: TRBJ2-5
len: 17
v_gene: TRBV6-1
CDR3aa: CASSEVGGGEGKETQYF

j_gene: TRBJ2-1
len: 17
v_gene: TRBV7-2
CDR3aa: CASSLEVGTDPYNEQFF

j_gene: TRBJ2-1
len: 13
v_gene: TRBV29-1
CDR3aa: CSVAGTFYNEQFF

j_gene: TRBJ1-2
len: 16
v_gene: TRBV4-3
CDR3aa: CASSPGRVPSYYGYTF

j_gene: TRBJ2-7
len: 11
v_gene: TRBV20-1
CDR3aa: CSARTRYEQYF

j_gene: TRBJ1-1
len: 14
v_gene: TRBV3-1
CDR3aa: CASSRSGTLSKAFF

j_gene: TRBJ2-7
len: 15
v_gene: TRBV5-1
CDR3aa: CASSLPQQGRYEQYF

j_gene: TRBJ2-7
len: 16
v_gene: TRBV6-6
CDR3aa: CASSYGRDTVSYEQYF

j_gene: TRBJ2-7
len: 15
v_gene: TRBV2
CDR3aa: CASSEGRGRPYEQYF

j_gene: TRBJ2-5
len: 14
v_gene: TRBV3-1
CDR3aa: CASSQGVGAETQYF

j_gene: TRBJ1-5
len: 14
v_gene: TRBV6-5
CDR3aa: CASSYVQQNQPQHF

j_gene: TRBJ2-5
len: 16
v_gene: TRBV28
CDR3aa: CASSLPGGVRQETQYF

j_gene: TRBJ2-2
len: 15
v_gene: TRBV9
CDR3aa: CASSVDREDTGELFF

j_gene: TRBJ2-3
len: 12
v_gene: TRBV24-1
CDR3aa: CATCGSTDTQYF

j_gene: TRBJ1-2
len: 12
v_gene: TRBV12-3/TRBV12-4
CDR3aa: CASRRISYGYTF

j_gene: TRBJ2-7
len: 12
v_gene: TRBV29-1
CDR3aa: CSVPGPSYEQYF

j_gene: TRBJ1-6
len: 15
v_gene: TRBV28
CDR3aa: CASSWGGNRNSPLHF

j_gene: TRBJ2-4
len: 16
v_gene: TRBV7-8
CDR3aa: CASSALGVEAKNIQYF

j_gene: TRBJ1-5
len: 15
v_gene: TRBV19
CDR3aa: CASSIGQGHNQPQHF

j_gene: TRBJ1-5
len: 15
v_gene: TRBV30
CDR3aa: CAWSNRALGNQPQHF

j_gene: TRBJ2-1
len: 13
v_gene: TRBV7-2
CDR3aa: CASSWRLAGEQFF

j_gene: TRBJ2-1
len: 15
v_gene: TRBV30
CDR3aa: CAWSVNSSSYNEQFF

j_gene: TRBJ1-1
len: 14
v_gene: TRBV5-1
CDR3aa: CASSLDGDQTEAFF

j_gene: TRBJ1-5
len: 17
v_gene: TRBV19
CDR3aa: CASSRDRGSGSNQPQHF

j_gene: TRBJ1-4
len: 13
v_gene: TRBV7-9
CDR3aa: CASSLVVVEKLFF

j_gene: TRBJ2-4
len: 18
v_gene: TRBV20-1
CDR3aa: CSARTGTSGPEAKNIQYF

j_gene: TRBJ1-6
len: 16
v_gene: TRBV15
CDR3aa: CATSRRPISYNSPLHF